These 2 T cell receptor beta chains originate from one sample sequenced in a study of T cell responses to AZD1222 COVID-19 vaccine. Produced via immunoSEQ multiplex PCR; TCRdb's table is partial and in-frame only. The sample shows some 150,000 clones, about nine tenths of them seen only once. The sequencing here drew on peripheral blood, taken on day 0 of AZD1222 vaccination. The receptors shown here come from an adult in good health.

The genes are TRBV11-2 and TRBJ1-3; possible D gene TRBD1, 5 bases. The CDR3 has 17 residues. Germline V gives CDR1 SGHAT, CDR2 FQNNGV. V gave up 1 base and J gave up 0 bases, with 13 bases separating them. In DNA form, the CDR3 reads TGTGCCAGCAGCTTAGCGGGACGGAGAGTCTCTGGAAACACCATATATTTT. Translation gives CASSLAGRRVSGNTIYF. Variable domain in full (rest from reference TRBV11-2 and TRBJ1-3): EAGVAQSPRYKIIEKRQSVAFWCNPISGHATLYWYQQILGQGPKLLIQFQNNGVVDDSQLPKDRFSAERLKGVDSTLKIQPAKLEDSAVYLCASSLAGRRVSGNTIYFGEGSWLTVV.

J is TRBJ1-5 and V is TRBV6-2 or TRBV6-3; weak D call: TRBD1 (5 bases). Germline V gene lookup returns CDR1 MNHEY and CDR2 SVGEGT. The germline V and J ends were trimmed by 2 bases and 9 bases, with 17 bases remaining between them. This CDR3 comprises 15 residues. The CDR3 bases are TGTGCCAGCAGTTACAAGGGGCTACGGGAGTGGCCCCAGCATTTT. This sequence encodes CASSYKGLREWPQHF.